Below, one T cell receptor beta chain is given with its context. The data are from a study of blood T cell repertoires in COVID-19. In the study overall: The samples span acute and convalescent COVID-19 from the United States, Italy and Spain. T cells, B-cell-depleted T cells, or PBMCs provided the cDNA or gDNA that served as material.

The V gene end was trimmed by 8 bases and the J gene end by 7 bases; junction bases not matched to a gene: 12. The CDR3 sequence is 14 residues long. Germline V gene data show CDR1 as MRHNA and CDR2 as SNTAGT. Original methodology: The authors estimated nucleated cell counts from reference gene primer amplification. TCRdb's copy holds only in-frame clones and misses some; the assay was immunoSEQ multiplex PCR. That table is the source of V, J and clone size, and D and trimming were worked out from the DNA. The top ten hold 6.5% to 7% of the sample, which has about 180,000 clones, roughly 77% seen once.

Sequencing was done on a sample of peripheral blood. V gene TRBV6-4 combines with J gene TRBJ1-2; 8 bases are a match to TRBD1. The sequence was collected from a man aged 65 to 79 with active or convalescent COVID-19. The chain's CDR3 is CASSREAGGSGYTF. The CDR3 DNA reads TGTGCCAGCTCCCGGGAGGCAGGGGGCTCTGGCTACACCTTC.